The subject of this entry is one T cell receptor (beta chain). Its antigen is not identified. Trimming removed 6 bases from V and 3 bases from J, with 8 bases in between. Per germline, CDR1 SNHLY and CDR2 FYNNEI. The CDR3 extends over 12 amino acids. The data were taken from a study of cytomegalovirus exposure and HLA in healthy donors. General observations from the study: As a later analysis showed, several of the most significant clusters appeared to be linked to common viral pathogens.

Primers: 60 Vbeta forward and 13 Jbeta reverse. Sequenced by immunoSEQ multiplex PCR; TCRdb stores in-frame clones only, minus some. This sample has about 200,000 clones; more than 75% occur once, and the top ten carry around 2.7%. The sequenced material came from PBMCs. The TCR comes from a woman in her forties in good health and CMV-seronegative. V is TRBV2 and J is TRBJ2-5, with a possible D match to TRBD2 (6 bases). Here the CDR3 reads CASRGGEETQYF. In DNA, the CDR3 is TGTGCCAGCAGGGGGGGAGAAGAGACCCAGTACTTC.